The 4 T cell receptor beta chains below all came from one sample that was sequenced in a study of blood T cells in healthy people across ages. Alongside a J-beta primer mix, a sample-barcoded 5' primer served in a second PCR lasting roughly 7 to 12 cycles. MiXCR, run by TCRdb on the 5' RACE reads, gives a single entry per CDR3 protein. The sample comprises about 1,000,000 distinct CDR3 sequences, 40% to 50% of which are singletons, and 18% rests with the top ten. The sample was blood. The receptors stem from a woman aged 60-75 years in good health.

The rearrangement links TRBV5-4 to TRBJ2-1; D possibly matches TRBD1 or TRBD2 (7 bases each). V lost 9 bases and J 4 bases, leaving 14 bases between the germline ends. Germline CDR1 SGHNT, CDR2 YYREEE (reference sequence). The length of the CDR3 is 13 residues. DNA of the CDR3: TGTGCCACCCAGGGGGGGCAATACAATGAGCAGTTCTTC. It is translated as CATQGGQYNEQFF.

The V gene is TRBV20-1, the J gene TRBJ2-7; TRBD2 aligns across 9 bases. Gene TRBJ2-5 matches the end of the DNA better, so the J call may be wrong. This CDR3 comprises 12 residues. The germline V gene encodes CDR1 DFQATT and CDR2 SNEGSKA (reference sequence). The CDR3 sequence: CSARGLAETQYF. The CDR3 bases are TGCAGTGCTAGGGGACTAGCTGAGACCCAGTACTTC.

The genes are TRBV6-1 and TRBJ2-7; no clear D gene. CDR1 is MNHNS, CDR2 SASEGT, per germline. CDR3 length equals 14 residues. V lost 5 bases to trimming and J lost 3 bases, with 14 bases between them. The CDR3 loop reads CASSPLATNYEQYF. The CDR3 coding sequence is TGTGCCAGCAGTCCCCTGGCGACGAACTACGAGCAGTACTTC.

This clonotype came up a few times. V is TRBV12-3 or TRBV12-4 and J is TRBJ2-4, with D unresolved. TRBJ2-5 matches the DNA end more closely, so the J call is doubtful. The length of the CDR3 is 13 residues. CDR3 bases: TGTGCCAGCAGTGCATCCCCCAAAGAGACCCAGTACTTC. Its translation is CASSASPKETQYF.